This entry lists 23 T cell receptor beta chains sequenced from one sample in a study of cytomegalovirus exposure and HLA in healthy donors. The PCR employed 60 Vbeta primers together with 13 Jbeta primers. Using immunoSEQ multiplex PCR, the repertoire was profiled, and TCRdb retains in-frame clones only, with some absent. Of about 190,000 clones listed, 70% to 80% were seen once; the top ten hold 2% to 2.5%. Sequenced sample: PBMCs. The receptors were gathered from a woman in her 30s in good health and CMV-seropositive.

The V and J genes are TRBV7-2 and TRBJ1-6, with D unresolved. CDR1 and CDR2 from the germline V gene are SGHTA and FQGNSA. With 3 bases removed from V and 10 bases from J, the gap between germline ends came to 13 bases. There are 14 residues in the CDR3. CDR3 DNA sequence: TGTGCCAGCAGCTTCCAGACTGCCGGGTCACCCCTCCACTTT. It is translated as CASSFQTAGSPLHF.

The rearrangement joins TRBV7-2 to TRBJ2-1; D unclear. The CDR3 runs 13 residues. V was shortened by 5 bases and J by 4 bases, with 9 bases between the two germline ends. Germline assignment: CDR1 SGHTA and CDR2 FQGNSA. Here the CDR3 reads CASSRTAYNEQFF. CDR3 DNA sequence: TGTGCCAGCAGCAGAACAGCATACAATGAGCAGTTCTTC.

As DNA, the CDR3 is TGTGCCGTCCGGGCGGGTCTTGATACGCAGTATTTT. This gives the protein CAVRAGLDTQYF. The rearrangement uses TRBV10-3 and TRBJ2-3; the D gene is possibly TRBD2 (5 bases). The CDR3 spans 12 residues. The V and J ends lost 11 bases and 6 bases respectively, with 15 bases between them. Germline CDR1 and CDR2: ENHRY and SYGVKD.

The chain couples TRBV7-2 to TRBJ2-1; 12 bases fit TRBD2. CDR3 size: 15 residues. V gave up 7 bases and J gave up 6 bases; unmatched junction bases: 7. Germline CDR1 reads SGHTA; CDR2 reads FQGNSA. CDR3 residues: CASTRRLAGVNEQFF. For the CDR3, the DNA is TGTGCCAGCACCCGAAGACTAGCGGGAGTCAATGAGCAGTTCTTC.

The rearrangement links TRBV7-2 to TRBJ2-3; 10 nucleotides align to TRBD2. The CDR3 is made up of 15 amino acids. The germline CDR1 and CDR2 sequences are SGHTA and FQGNSA. Losses at the gene ends were 4 bases for V and 5 bases for J; bases not matched to a gene: 6. The CDR3 spells CASSSRTSGLDTQYF. The CDR3 DNA sequence: TGTGCCAGCAGCTCTCGGACTAGCGGATTAGATACGCAGTATTTT.

V and J are TRBV18 and TRBJ2-7; no clear D. The germline V gene encodes CDR1 KGHSH and CDR2 LQKENI. There are 13 residues in the CDR3. The ends were cut back, 4 bases at V and 1 base at J, with 8 bases in the middle. The CDR3 region is CASSHALSYEQYF. In DNA form, the CDR3 reads TGTGCCAGCTCACACGCACTATCCTACGAGCAGTACTTC. Supplemented by reference TRBV18 and TRBJ2-7, the full variable domain reads NAGVMQNPRHLVRRRGQEARLRCSPMKGHSHVYWYRQLPEEGLKFMVYLQKENIIDESGMPKERFSAEFPKEGPSILRIQQVVRGDSAAYFCASSHALSYEQYFGPGTRLTVT.

The chain is built from TRBV10-3 and TRBJ1-5, with D perhaps matching TRBD1 (5 bases). The ends were cut back, 0 bases at V and 6 bases at J, with 9 bases in the middle. Germline assignment: CDR1 ENHRY and CDR2 SYGVKD. CDR3 length equals 14 residues. CDR3 DNA: TGTGCCATCAGTGAGTCCCTAGGGGTTCAGCCCCAGCATTTT. Encoded protein: CAISESLGVQPQHF.

This clone was observed a handful of times. The chain uses TRBV14 and TRBJ1-4; TRBD1 might be the D (6 bases). The CDR3 has 16 residues. Trimming removed 5 bases at V and 0 bases at J, with 13 bases between. Germline V CDR1 and CDR2: SGHDN, FVKESK. The CDR3 reads CASSRNRVATNEKLFF. The CDR3 DNA sequence: TGTGCCAGCAGCAGAAACAGGGTCGCAACTAATGAAAAACTGTTTTTT.

The chain carries TRBV6-5 and TRBJ1-2; the match to TRBD1 covers 9 bases. The germline CDR1 and CDR2 sequences are MNHEY and SVGAGI. Trimming removed 4 bases from V and 7 bases from J; junction bases left unmatched: 13. This CDR3 spans 16 amino acids. Here the CDR3 DNA reads TGTGCCAGCAGTTTAGGACAGGGGCGGAAATCTGGTGGCTACACCTTC. This gives the protein CASSLGQGRKSGGYTF.

The chain joins TRBV5-1 to TRBJ2-7; D is uncertain. CDR3 length: 14 residues. The V and J ends lost 2 bases and 1 base respectively, with 10 bases between them. Per the germline V gene, CDR1 is SGHRS and CDR2 is YFSETQ. CDR3 sequence (DNA): TGCGCCAGCAGCTTCAGACAAGATTCCTACGAGCAGTACTTC. It specifies CASSFRQDSYEQYF.

The rearrangement joins TRBV5-6 to TRBJ2-3; TRBD1 aligns across 10 bases. V dropped 5 bases and J dropped 3; count of bases not matched to a gene: 6. Germline CDR1 is SGHDT and CDR2 is YYEEEE. The CDR3 loop spans 15 amino acids. CDR3 DNA sequence: TGTGCCAGCAGTCTGGGGGGACAGGGGACAGATACGCAGTATTTT. It translates to CASSLGGQGTDTQYF. The full variable domain, its missing parts supplied by reference TRBV5-6 and TRBJ2-3, is DAGVTQSPTHLIKTRGQQVTLRCSPKSGHDTVSWYQQALGQGPQFIFQYYEEEERQRGNFPDRFSGHQFPNYSSELNVNALLLGDSALYLCASSLGGQGTDTQYFGPGTRLTVL.

This clone has only a few counts. The chain combines TRBV6-1 with TRBJ1-5; no firm D call. The CDR3 covers 15 residues. Deletions cut 1 base from V and 7 bases from J, with 14 bases between. Germline CDR1 reads MNHNS; CDR2 reads SASEGT. CDR3 residues: CASSEGEGLAQPQHF. CDR3 DNA: TGTGCCAGCAGTGAAGGTGAGGGCCTAGCGCAGCCCCAGCATTTT.

The chain recombines TRBV18 with TRBJ1-4, with 11 bases that match TRBD1. Germline CDR1 is KGHSH and CDR2 is LQKENI. The V and J ends lost 2 bases and 9 bases, in that order; junction bases with no gene match: 2. CDR3 length: 14 amino acids. The CDR3 sequence: CASSPGTGGKKLFF. In nucleotides, the CDR3 is TGTGCCAGCTCACCAGGGACAGGGGGGAAAAAACTGTTTTTT.

This clone was seen more than once but under ten times. The rearrangement links TRBV28 to TRBJ2-1, with TRBD2 matching over 10 bases. With 2 bases clipped from V and 9 bases from J, the junction kept 7 bases outside the gene matches. Germline-derived CDR1 and CDR2 are MDHEN and SYDVKM. CDR3 length: 15 residues. DNA for the CDR3: TGTGCCAGCAGTTTAGGGCTAGCGGGAGTTGGTGAGCAGTTCTTC. Encoded protein: CASSLGLAGVGEQFF.

The chain has TRBV19 and TRBJ2-1; D unresolved. This CDR3 comprises 15 residues. V was shortened by 5 bases and J by 0 bases, with 11 bases between the two germline ends. From germline, CDR1 is LNHDA and CDR2 SQIVND (reference sequence). CDR3 sequence reads: CASSLLPASYNEQFF. CDR3 DNA: TGTGCCAGTAGTTTGCTACCTGCCTCCTACAATGAGCAGTTCTTC.

The J gene is TRBJ1-5, the V gene TRBV21-1; no DNA check was done on the table's D call, TRBD1. TRBV21-1 is marked as a pseudogene. This CDR3 has 17 residues. CDR3 coding DNA: TGTGCCAGCAGAGGGACAGGGGGCGCGATCGGTAATCAGCCCCAGCATTTT. This gives the protein CASRGTGGAIGNQPQHF.

V gene TRBV11-2 combines with J gene TRBJ1-5; D unresolved. The ends were cut back, 4 bases at V and 1 base at J, with 5 bases in the middle. The CDR3 contains 13 residues. Germline V lookup: CDR1 SGHAT, CDR2 FQNNGV. CDR3 nucleotides: TGTGCCAGCAGCTCGGGAAGCAATCAGCCCCAGCATTTT. Amino acid sequence: CASSSGSNQPQHF.

The rearrangement links TRBV18 to TRBJ1-5; D is uncertain. Trimming shortened V by 3 bases and J by 3 bases, and 12 bases separated the two germline ends. In germline, CDR1 is KGHSH, CDR2 LQKENI. The length of the CDR3 is 15 residues. CDR3 protein: CASSPQGRVNQPQHF. The CDR3, as DNA: TGTGCCAGCTCACCGCAAGGGAGGGTCAATCAGCCCCAGCATTTT.

The V and J genes are TRBV4-3 and TRBJ2-5; D gene unclear. This CDR3 region has 16 residues. Germline CDR1 LGHNA, CDR2 YSLEER. Trimming removed 4 bases from V and 1 base from J, with 16 bases in between. The CDR3 DNA follows: TGCGCCAGCAGCCCATCTCGCTGGGCAGGCCAAGAGACCCAGTACTTC. Residues: CASSPSRWAGQETQYF.

The rearrangement links TRBV7-8 to TRBJ1-2; 9 bases are a match to TRBD1. After removal of 4 bases from V and 6 bases from J, the junction contained 9 bases not matched to a gene. Germline assignment: CDR1 SGHVS and CDR2 FQNEAQ. The CDR3 length is 15 residues. CDR3 protein: CASSWDREMFNGYTF. CDR3 bases: TGTGCCAGCAGCTGGGACAGGGAAATGTTCAATGGCTACACCTTC.

The chain has TRBV10-3 and TRBJ1-1; the match to TRBD1 covers 9 bases. The CDR3 covers 14 residues. The germline V gene encodes CDR1 ENHRY and CDR2 SYGVKD. V trimming: 6 bases; J trimming: 0 bases; junction bases outside the gene matches: 2. CDR3 loop: CAIRGQGVNTEAFF. DNA of the CDR3: TGTGCCATCAGGGGACAGGGAGTGAACACTGAAGCTTTCTTT.

This chain uses TRBV9 with TRBJ1-1; 9 nucleotides match TRBD1. The CDR3 is 19 amino acids. Unmatched junction bases numbered 12, after V lost 0 bases and J lost 0 bases. Germline CDR1 and CDR2: SGDLS and YYNGEE. The CDR3 sequence: CASSVEQGAYPRLNTEAFF. Written as DNA, the CDR3 is TGTGCCAGCAGCGTAGAACAGGGGGCGTATCCTCGTCTGAACACTGAAGCTTTCTTT.

V usage is TRBV5-1 and J usage is TRBJ1-4; 7 bases match TRBD1. Unmatched junction bases numbered 6, after V lost 3 bases and J lost 7 bases. The CDR3 runs to 14 residues. The germline CDR1 and CDR2 sequences are SGHRS and YFSETQ. The CDR3 DNA sequence: TGCGCCAGCAGCTCTGATGGACAGGTTGAAAAACTGTTTTTT. It is translated as CASSSDGQVEKLFF.